Listed below are T cell receptor beta chains from one sample, sequenced in a study of technical replicates of blood from several donors. The data were produced by immunoSEQ multiplex PCR, yet TCRdb's version contains in-frame clones alone and is incomplete. Of 55,000 to 75,000 clones in the sample, 90% to 95% were seen once. The sequencing input was PBMCs. All receptors come from a human donor in good health. Some clones in this sample may be carry-over from other donors' samples. The CDR3 runs from the conserved cysteine through the conserved F or W. Fields, in order: CDR3 length, J gene, clone size, V gene, D gene, CDR3 DNA, CDR3 protein. D genes are given only for firm matches. Where a row states a size, it is once, few, many or the class of an expanded clone; other rows omit it.

len: 14; j_gene: TRBJ1-2; abundance: NA; v_gene: TRBV18; d_gene: NA; CDR3nt: TGTGCCAGCTCACCCGGCGGAACCAACTATGGCTACACCTTC; CDR3aa: CASSPGGTNYGYTF
len: 17; j_gene: TRBJ2-5; abundance: NA; v_gene: TRBV2; d_gene: NA; CDR3nt: TGTGCCAGAAGGGGGGGGGCAGGGGCAGAGTTTTCAGAGACCCAGTACTTC; CDR3aa: CARRGGAGAEFSETQYF
len: 15; j_gene: TRBJ1-4; abundance: NA; v_gene: TRBV4-3; d_gene: NA; CDR3nt: TGCGCCAGCAGCCAAGATAGAGGGTTGTGGGAAAAACTGTTTTTT; CDR3aa: CASSQDRGLWEKLFF
len: 14; j_gene: TRBJ2-1; abundance: NA; v_gene: TRBV7-2; d_gene: NA; CDR3nt: TGTGCCAGCAGCTTAGTGGCCAGCTACAATGAGCAGTTCTTC; CDR3aa: CASSLVASYNEQFF
len: 17; j_gene: TRBJ2-3; abundance: NA; v_gene: TRBV19; d_gene: TRBD2; CDR3nt: TGTGCCAGTAGTATTAGGAGCGGGGGAGGAAGCACAGATACGCAGTATTTT; CDR3aa: CASSIRSGGGSTDTQYF
len: 12; j_gene: TRBJ2-2; abundance: NA; v_gene: TRBV11-3; d_gene: NA; CDR3nt: TGTGCCAGTCGAGGGAGTACCGGGGAGCTGTTTTTT; CDR3aa: CASRGSTGELFF
len: 13; j_gene: TRBJ2-7; abundance: once; v_gene: TRBV7-3; d_gene: NA; CDR3nt: TGTGCCAGCAGCCCAACGACAGGTTCCGAGCAGTACTTC; CDR3aa: CASSPTTGSEQYF
len: 14; j_gene: TRBJ2-1; abundance: NA; v_gene: TRBV7-3; d_gene: TRBD2; CDR3nt: TGTGCCAGCAGCTCTGGACTAGCCTATGATGAGCAGTTCTTC; CDR3aa: CASSSGLAYDEQFF
len: 15; j_gene: TRBJ2-7; abundance: NA; v_gene: TRBV7-2; d_gene: TRBD2; CDR3nt: TGTGCCAGCAGCTTATTGGGACTAGTGGTCTACGAGCAGTACTTC; CDR3aa: CASSLLGLVVYEQYF
len: 15; j_gene: TRBJ2-7; abundance: once; v_gene: TRBV6-5; d_gene: TRBD2; CDR3nt: TGTGCCAGCAGTACCACTAGCGGGAGGGCCTCTCAGCAGTACTTC; CDR3aa: CASSTTSGRASQQYF
len: 16; j_gene: TRBJ1-1; abundance: NA; v_gene: TRBV11-2; d_gene: NA; CDR3nt: TGTGCCAGCAGCTTAGATTTCGGGGTAAGGAACACTGAAGCTTTCTTT; CDR3aa: CASSLDFGVRNTEAFF
len: 14; j_gene: TRBJ2-7; abundance: NA; v_gene: TRBV10-3; d_gene: NA; CDR3nt: TGTGCCATCACATCAACAGGGTTCTCCTACGAGCAGTACTTC; CDR3aa: CAITSTGFSYEQYF
len: 17; j_gene: TRBJ2-2; abundance: few; v_gene: TRBV5-1; d_gene: TRBD2; CDR3nt: TGCGCCAGCAGCTTGAAGAAGACGGGGGGGAACACCGGGGAGCTGTTTTTT; CDR3aa: CASSLKKTGGNTGELFF
len: 15; j_gene: TRBJ1-6; abundance: many; v_gene: TRBV6-1; d_gene: TRBD1; CDR3nt: TGTGCCAGCAGGGACCGGGACAGATTGAATTCACCCCTCCACTTT; CDR3aa: CASRDRDRLNSPLHF
len: 12; j_gene: TRBJ1-2; abundance: NA; v_gene: TRBV6-5; d_gene: NA; CDR3nt: TGTGCCAGCAGGGGGACGGGGGGTGGCTACACCTTC; CDR3aa: CASRGTGGGYTF
len: 14; j_gene: TRBJ2-5; abundance: NA; v_gene: TRBV6-5; d_gene: TRBD1; CDR3nt: TGTGCCAGCAGTCGGCGGACAGGACAAGAGACCCAGTACTTC; CDR3aa: CASSRRTGQETQYF
len: 16; j_gene: TRBJ2-2; abundance: NA; v_gene: TRBV7-3; d_gene: NA; CDR3nt: TGTGCCAGCAGCTTATCGCAGGGGGGCCGGACCGGGGAGCTGTTTTTT; CDR3aa: CASSLSQGGRTGELFF
len: 15; j_gene: TRBJ2-5; abundance: NA; v_gene: TRBV4-1; d_gene: TRBD2; CDR3nt: TGCGCCAGCAGCCTCGGGGGGACTCCCATTGAGACCCAGTACTTC; CDR3aa: CASSLGGTPIETQYF
len: 16; j_gene: TRBJ1-2; abundance: NA; v_gene: TRBV25-1; d_gene: TRBD1; CDR3nt: TGTGCCAGCAGTGCCCCAGGGGGCGTATGGAACTATGGCTACACCTTC; CDR3aa: CASSAPGGVWNYGYTF
len: 13; j_gene: TRBJ2-7; abundance: NA; v_gene: TRBV2; d_gene: TRBD1; CDR3nt: TGTGCCAGCAACCGAGGGGACAGTTTCGGTCAGTACTTC; CDR3aa: CASNRGDSFGQYF
len: 15; j_gene: TRBJ1-1; abundance: NA; v_gene: TRBV4-1; d_gene: TRBD1; CDR3nt: TGCGCCAGCAGCCAGGGACAGGGATTCAAAACTGAAGCTTTCTTT; CDR3aa: CASSQGQGFKTEAFF
len: 14; j_gene: TRBJ1-1; abundance: NA; v_gene: TRBV4-3; d_gene: NA; CDR3nt: TGCGCCAGCAGCCAAGATTGGCGGGGGACTGAAGCTTTCTTT; CDR3aa: CASSQDWRGTEAFF
len: 15; j_gene: TRBJ1-1; abundance: NA; v_gene: TRBV7-9; d_gene: NA; CDR3nt: TGTGCCAGCAGCCTCGCCGGGACTCCGTACACTGAAGCTTTCTTT; CDR3aa: CASSLAGTPYTEAFF
len: 16; j_gene: TRBJ2-3; abundance: once; v_gene: TRBV5-4; d_gene: NA; CDR3nt: TGTGCCAGCAGCTTGGGCGGGCCCTCTAGCACAGATACGCAGTATTTT; CDR3aa: CASSLGGPSSTDTQYF
len: 16; j_gene: TRBJ1-6; abundance: NA; v_gene: TRBV7-2; d_gene: NA; CDR3nt: TGTGCCAGCAGGACCGCGGAAATGAGCTTTAATTCACCCCTCCACTTT; CDR3aa: CASRTAEMSFNSPLHF
len: 15; j_gene: TRBJ1-5; abundance: NA; v_gene: TRBV27; d_gene: NA; CDR3nt: TGTGCCAGCAGTTCTTGGGGGGGACGCAATCAGCCCCAGCATTTT; CDR3aa: CASSSWGGRNQPQHF
len: 11; j_gene: TRBJ1-1; abundance: NA; v_gene: TRBV29-1; d_gene: NA; CDR3nt: TGCAGCGTTGATTCCGCCGAGAAAGCTTTCTTT; CDR3aa: CSVDSAEKAFF
len: 18; j_gene: TRBJ2-1; abundance: NA; v_gene: TRBV9; d_gene: TRBD2; CDR3nt: TGTGCCAGCAGCGTAGGTCTAGCGGAGATGAGCTCCTACAATGAGCAGTTCTTC; CDR3aa: CASSVGLAEMSSYNEQFF
len: 13; j_gene: TRBJ2-5; abundance: NA; v_gene: TRBV27; d_gene: NA; CDR3nt: TGTGCCAGCAAACTACAGGGTACGGAGACCCAGTACTTC; CDR3aa: CASKLQGTETQYF
len: 14; j_gene: TRBJ1-1; abundance: NA; v_gene: TRBV29-1; d_gene: NA; CDR3nt: TGCAGCGTGGAACCTAAATACTCAGGGACTGAAGCTTTCTTT; CDR3aa: CSVEPKYSGTEAFF
len: 12; j_gene: TRBJ1-4; abundance: once; v_gene: TRBV30; d_gene: NA; CDR3nt: TGTGCCTGGAGGGACAAGGGTGAAAAACTGTTTTTT; CDR3aa: CAWRDKGEKLFF
len: 15; j_gene: TRBJ1-5; abundance: NA; v_gene: TRBV2; d_gene: TRBD1; CDR3nt: TGTGCCAGCAGTGTACAGGGGGCGCGTAATCAGCCCCAGCATTTT; CDR3aa: CASSVQGARNQPQHF
len: 15; j_gene: TRBJ1-5; abundance: NA; v_gene: TRBV27; d_gene: TRBD1; CDR3nt: TGTGCCAGCAGTTGGACAGGGGGATCCAATCAGCCCCAGCATTTT; CDR3aa: CASSWTGGSNQPQHF
len: 14; j_gene: TRBJ2-1; abundance: NA; v_gene: TRBV11-1; d_gene: NA; CDR3nt: TGTGCCAGCAGCCGACAAGTAGAGGGCAATGAGCAGTTCTTC; CDR3aa: CASSRQVEGNEQFF
len: 12; j_gene: TRBJ2-7; abundance: NA; v_gene: TRBV28; d_gene: NA; CDR3nt: TGTGCCAGCAGTTTACAGGTTTACGAGCAGTACTTC; CDR3aa: CASSLQVYEQYF
len: 13; j_gene: TRBJ1-5; abundance: NA; v_gene: TRBV5-4; d_gene: NA; CDR3nt: TGTGCCAGCAGCCCCGGACAGAATCAGCCCCAGCATTTT; CDR3aa: CASSPGQNQPQHF
len: 15; j_gene: TRBJ2-2; abundance: NA; v_gene: TRBV7-2; d_gene: TRBD2; CDR3nt: TGTGCCAGCAGAGAGCGGGGGGGCGGCACCGGGGAGCTGTTTTTT; CDR3aa: CASRERGGGTGELFF
len: 16; j_gene: TRBJ2-1; abundance: once; v_gene: TRBV7-3; d_gene: TRBD2; CDR3nt: TGTGCCAGCAGCTTATGGACTAGCGTCAACTACAATGAGCAGTTCTTC; CDR3aa: CASSLWTSVNYNEQFF
len: 13; j_gene: TRBJ1-1; abundance: NA; v_gene: TRBV7-9; d_gene: NA; CDR3nt: TGTGCCAGCAGCTTAGCGGGGACACCTGAAGCTTTCTTT; CDR3aa: CASSLAGTPEAFF
len: 16; j_gene: TRBJ1-1; abundance: NA; v_gene: TRBV9; d_gene: NA; CDR3nt: TGTGCCAGCAGCGCGGAGGACTCGCCAAGACCGGGGGAAGCTTTCTTT; CDR3aa: CASSAEDSPRPGEAFF
len: 15; j_gene: TRBJ2-7; abundance: NA; v_gene: TRBV6-5; d_gene: TRBD2; CDR3nt: TGTGCCAGCAGTTATAAAGGACTAGCGACCTACGAGCAGTACTTC; CDR3aa: CASSYKGLATYEQYF
len: 12; j_gene: TRBJ2-1; abundance: NA; v_gene: TRBV7-7; d_gene: NA; CDR3nt: TGTGCCAGCAGCGCCGGCGGCAATGAGCAGTTCTTC; CDR3aa: CASSAGGNEQFF
len: 14; j_gene: TRBJ2-6; abundance: NA; v_gene: TRBV11-2; d_gene: NA; CDR3nt: TGTGCCAGCAGCTTGACATGGGGGGCCAACGTCCTGACTTTC; CDR3aa: CASSLTWGANVLTF
len: 18; j_gene: TRBJ2-7; abundance: once; v_gene: TRBV19; d_gene: TRBD2; CDR3nt: TGTGCCAGTAGTGCGGACCCTTTGGCGGGAGTAGTGGTAGGCGAGCAGTACTTC; CDR3aa: CASSADPLAGVVVGEQYF
len: 15; j_gene: TRBJ2-7; abundance: NA; v_gene: TRBV5-1; d_gene: TRBD2; CDR3nt: TGCGCCAGCAGCTTGGGTCTAGCGGGACCCTACGAGCAGTACTTC; CDR3aa: CASSLGLAGPYEQYF
len: 13; j_gene: TRBJ2-7; abundance: NA; v_gene: TRBV4-1; d_gene: NA; CDR3nt: TGCGCCAGCAGCCAAGGGGAGGGGGTCGAGCAGTACTTC; CDR3aa: CASSQGEGVEQYF
len: 14; j_gene: TRBJ2-2; abundance: few; v_gene: TRBV4-3; d_gene: NA; CDR3nt: TGCGCCAGCAGCCAAACATGGACTTCCGGGGAGCTGTTTTTT; CDR3aa: CASSQTWTSGELFF
len: 15; j_gene: TRBJ1-1; abundance: NA; v_gene: TRBV7-6; d_gene: NA; CDR3nt: TGTGCCAGCAGCTTAGAGGTCGGAGACAGGAGATTGGCTTTCTTT; CDR3aa: CASSLEVGDRRLAFF
len: 14; j_gene: TRBJ2-3; abundance: NA; v_gene: TRBV12-5; d_gene: TRBD2; CDR3nt: TGTGCTAGTGGGGGGACTAGTGGCCCAGATACGCAGTATTTT; CDR3aa: CASGGTSGPDTQYF
len: 14; j_gene: TRBJ2-5; abundance: once; v_gene: TRBV6-6; d_gene: NA; CDR3nt: TGTGCCAGCAGCTCCGGGACTTGGGTTGAGACCCAGTACTTC; CDR3aa: CASSSGTWVETQYF
len: 11; j_gene: TRBJ2-7; abundance: NA; v_gene: TRBV13; d_gene: NA; CDR3nt: TGTGCCAGCAGGAGCAGCGGACAGCAGTACTTC; CDR3aa: CASRSSGQQYF
len: 13; j_gene: TRBJ2-1; abundance: once; v_gene: TRBV30; d_gene: NA; CDR3nt: TGTGCCTGGGGTGGGGGAGGGGGAGGGGAGCAGTTCTTC; CDR3aa: CAWGGGGGGEQFF